The TCR beta chain described here comes from a study of T cells in Graves' hyperthyroidism and ophthalmopathy. Study results and caveats: Through a model of 13 V-J features, ophthalmopathy was separated from stable hyperthyroidism.

Trimming pared 5 bases from V and 0 bases from J, leaving 12 bases between. In germline, CDR1 is SQVTM, CDR2 ANQGSEA. The CDR3 runs 14 residues. This clonotype has a count of ten or more. Antigen unknown. Amplification of TCR beta CDR3 regions was performed using RNA transcripts as template. Using the HTBI primer set, a first-round RT-PCR was run on the TCR CDR3. A single record per CDR3 protein comes from TCRdb applying MiXCR to the multiplex PCR reads. The sample has about 480,000 distinct CDR3 sequences; about 15% are singletons. This TCR came from a woman between 18 and 30 years old with Graves' hyperthyroidism. V gene TRBV29-1 combines with J gene TRBJ2-3, with D hard to call. Sequencing input: blood. The CDR3 is CSVLPYTSTDTQYF. CDR3 sequence (DNA): TGCAGCGTTTTGCCCTACACTAGCACAGATACGCAGTATTTT.